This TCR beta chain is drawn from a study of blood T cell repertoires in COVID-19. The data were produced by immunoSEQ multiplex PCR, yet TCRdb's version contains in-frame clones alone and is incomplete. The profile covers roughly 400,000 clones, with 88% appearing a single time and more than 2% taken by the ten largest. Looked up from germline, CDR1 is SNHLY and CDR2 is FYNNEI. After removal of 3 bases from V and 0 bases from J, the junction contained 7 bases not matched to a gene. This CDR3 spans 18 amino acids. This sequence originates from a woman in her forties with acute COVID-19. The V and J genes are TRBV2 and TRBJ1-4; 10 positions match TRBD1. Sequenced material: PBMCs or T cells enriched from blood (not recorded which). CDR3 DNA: TGTGCCAGCAGTGACCCGTGGGACAGGGGCTCAACTAATGAAAAACTGTTTTTT. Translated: CASSDPWDRGSTNEKLFF.